This is a list of T cell receptor beta chains from one sample in a study of blood T cell repertoires in COVID-19. Profiling relied on immunoSEQ multiplex PCR, and the TCRdb table lists in-frame clones only, not all of them. This sample has 150,000 or so clones, with about four fifths found just once. Sequencing used peripheral blood. The source is a woman aged 55-69 years with acute or convalescent COVID-19. CDR3s include the opening cysteine and the closing phenylalanine or tryptophan. A D gene is named only where the DNA matches it firmly.

CDR3aa: CASSLGRGGLYNEQFF; v_gene: TRBV5-1; d_gene: TRBD2; j_gene: TRBJ2-1
CDR3aa: CASRDPGTEAFF; v_gene: TRBV28; d_gene: -; j_gene: TRBJ1-1
CDR3aa: CASSLQGSYGYTF; v_gene: TRBV18; d_gene: -; j_gene: TRBJ1-2
CDR3aa: CASRPGVGNQPQHF; v_gene: TRBV7-2; d_gene: -; j_gene: TRBJ1-5
CDR3aa: CASSQATGQGIYGYTF; v_gene: TRBV4-1; d_gene: TRBD1; j_gene: TRBJ1-2
CDR3aa: CASSVDRLNYGYTF; v_gene: TRBV9; d_gene: -; j_gene: TRBJ1-2
CDR3aa: CAWSKSGYSNQPQHF; v_gene: TRBV30; d_gene: -; j_gene: TRBJ1-5
CDR3aa: CASSLQAYEQYF; v_gene: TRBV6-6; d_gene: -; j_gene: TRBJ2-7
CDR3aa: CASRSTGGINGYTF; v_gene: TRBV6-5; d_gene: TRBD1; j_gene: TRBJ1-2
CDR3aa: CASSPQAQAGNTIYF; v_gene: TRBV14; d_gene: -; j_gene: TRBJ1-3
CDR3aa: CASSSRGQGDGNTIYF; v_gene: TRBV7-8; d_gene: TRBD1; j_gene: TRBJ1-3
CDR3aa: CASSKQGAATGELFF; v_gene: TRBV6-5; d_gene: TRBD1; j_gene: TRBJ2-2
CDR3aa: CASSQGLGQQYGYTF; v_gene: TRBV4-1; d_gene: -; j_gene: TRBJ1-2
CDR3aa: CASSLVSGLSGQRQETQYF; v_gene: TRBV7-7; d_gene: -; j_gene: TRBJ2-5
CDR3aa: CASSPNDRGLGQPQHF; v_gene: TRBV18; d_gene: TRBD1; j_gene: TRBJ1-5
CDR3aa: CAWSVGFWDGYTF; v_gene: TRBV30; d_gene: -; j_gene: TRBJ1-2
CDR3aa: CSVEAGNTIYF; v_gene: TRBV20-1; d_gene: -; j_gene: TRBJ1-3
CDR3aa: CASSLGGQANTGELFF; v_gene: TRBV7-2; d_gene: -; j_gene: TRBJ2-2
CDR3aa: CASHRGRNSPLHF; v_gene: TRBV2; d_gene: TRBD1; j_gene: TRBJ1-6
CDR3aa: CASSSTEYLAKNIQYF; v_gene: TRBV28; d_gene: -; j_gene: TRBJ2-4
CDR3aa: CASRRQGARTDTQYF; v_gene: TRBV2; d_gene: TRBD1; j_gene: TRBJ2-3
CDR3aa: CASSLSTKASGGYDTQYF; v_gene: TRBV27; d_gene: TRBD2; j_gene: TRBJ2-3
CDR3aa: CASSQVGAGGQPQHF; v_gene: TRBV5-6; d_gene: -; j_gene: TRBJ1-5
CDR3aa: CAITGGGGELFF; v_gene: TRBV10-3; d_gene: -; j_gene: TRBJ2-2
CDR3aa: CASYASWGPGETQYF; v_gene: TRBV5-1; d_gene: -; j_gene: TRBJ2-5
CDR3aa: CSVEPGTDTQYF; v_gene: TRBV29-1; d_gene: -; j_gene: TRBJ2-3
CDR3aa: CASSLRGGRGTDTQYF; v_gene: TRBV9; d_gene: TRBD2; j_gene: TRBJ2-3
CDR3aa: CASSSTGLWDYNEQFF; v_gene: TRBV27; d_gene: -; j_gene: TRBJ2-1
CDR3aa: CASSLSTGGGYTF; v_gene: TRBV6-5; d_gene: -; j_gene: TRBJ1-2
CDR3aa: CASSYGTSGGNEQFF; v_gene: TRBV6-5; d_gene: TRBD2; j_gene: TRBJ2-1
CDR3aa: CASSSTGGYGYTF; v_gene: TRBV5-5; d_gene: -; j_gene: TRBJ1-2
CDR3aa: CASSFQTGGGDSPLHF; v_gene: TRBV5-1; d_gene: -; j_gene: TRBJ1-6
CDR3aa: CASSKERGAGTDTQYF; v_gene: TRBV5-6; d_gene: -; j_gene: TRBJ2-3
CDR3aa: CASSERDREWGRTEAFF; v_gene: TRBV25-1; d_gene: TRBD1; j_gene: TRBJ1-1
CDR3aa: CASSLGQGGNQPQHF; v_gene: TRBV5-6; d_gene: TRBD1; j_gene: TRBJ1-5
CDR3aa: CASSLGLAVSTDTQYF; v_gene: TRBV5-1; d_gene: TRBD2; j_gene: TRBJ2-3
CDR3aa: CASSLLRTADQPQHF; v_gene: TRBV6-6; d_gene: -; j_gene: TRBJ1-5
CDR3aa: CASKGQGLNTDTQYF; v_gene: TRBV2; d_gene: TRBD1; j_gene: TRBJ2-3
CDR3aa: CASSLGHQGARPGSYNSPLHF; v_gene: TRBV5-1; d_gene: TRBD1; j_gene: TRBJ1-6
CDR3aa: CASSKTGQVGNTIYF; v_gene: TRBV21-1; d_gene: -; j_gene: TRBJ1-3
CDR3aa: CASTPTSGGLRQYF; v_gene: TRBV2; d_gene: TRBD2; j_gene: TRBJ2-7
CDR3aa: CASSSGTAKHQFF; v_gene: TRBV12-3/TRBV12-4; d_gene: TRBD1; j_gene: TRBJ2-1
CDR3aa: CASSKKARTLPYNSPLHF; v_gene: TRBV21-1; d_gene: -; j_gene: TRBJ1-6
CDR3aa: CASSQGASITDTQYF; v_gene: TRBV7-3; d_gene: TRBD1; j_gene: TRBJ2-3
CDR3aa: CAWSGSGGTDTQYF; v_gene: TRBV30; d_gene: TRBD2; j_gene: TRBJ2-3
CDR3aa: CASSPGMVAQHF; v_gene: TRBV12-3/TRBV12-4; d_gene: -; j_gene: TRBJ1-5
CDR3aa: CASSLASGTANTEAFF; v_gene: TRBV5-1; d_gene: TRBD1; j_gene: TRBJ1-1
CDR3aa: CASSSGQILYGYTF; v_gene: TRBV6-6; d_gene: TRBD1; j_gene: TRBJ1-2
CDR3aa: CASSFGGRLYEQYF; v_gene: TRBV7-9; d_gene: -; j_gene: TRBJ2-7
CDR3aa: CASSLAGTGRDTQYF; v_gene: TRBV5-1; d_gene: TRBD1; j_gene: TRBJ2-3
CDR3aa: CASSVDMGAEAFF; v_gene: TRBV9; d_gene: -; j_gene: TRBJ1-1
CDR3aa: CASSELFSSYNSPLHF; v_gene: TRBV6-1; d_gene: -; j_gene: TRBJ1-6
CDR3aa: CASSRNRANYGYTF; v_gene: TRBV6-5; d_gene: -; j_gene: TRBJ1-2
CDR3aa: CATRQGAKGYTF; v_gene: TRBV27; d_gene: TRBD1; j_gene: TRBJ1-2
CDR3aa: CARRTRDTEAFF; v_gene: TRBV5-8; d_gene: -; j_gene: TRBJ1-1